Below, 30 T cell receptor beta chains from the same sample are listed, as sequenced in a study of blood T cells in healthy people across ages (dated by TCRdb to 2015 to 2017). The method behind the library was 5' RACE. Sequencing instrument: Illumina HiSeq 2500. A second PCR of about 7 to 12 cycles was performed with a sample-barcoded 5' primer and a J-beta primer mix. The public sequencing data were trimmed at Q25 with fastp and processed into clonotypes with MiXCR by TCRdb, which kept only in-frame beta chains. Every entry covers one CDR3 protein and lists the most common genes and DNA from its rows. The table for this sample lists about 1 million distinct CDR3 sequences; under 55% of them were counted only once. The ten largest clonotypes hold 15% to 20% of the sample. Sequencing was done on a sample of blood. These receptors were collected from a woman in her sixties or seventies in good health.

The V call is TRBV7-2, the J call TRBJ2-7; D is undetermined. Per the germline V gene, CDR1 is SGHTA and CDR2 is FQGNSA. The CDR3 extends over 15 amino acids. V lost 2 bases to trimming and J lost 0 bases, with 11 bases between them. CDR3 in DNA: TGTGCCAGCAGCTTAAGCCCAGCGTACTCCTACGAGCAGTACTTC. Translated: CASSLSPAYSYEQYF. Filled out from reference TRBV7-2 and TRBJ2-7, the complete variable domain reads GAGVSQSPSNKVTEKGKDVELRCDPISGHTALYWYRQSLGQGLEFLIYFQGNSAPDKSGLPSDRFSAERTGGSVSTLTIQRTQQEDSAVYLCASSLSPAYSYEQYFGPGTRLTVT.

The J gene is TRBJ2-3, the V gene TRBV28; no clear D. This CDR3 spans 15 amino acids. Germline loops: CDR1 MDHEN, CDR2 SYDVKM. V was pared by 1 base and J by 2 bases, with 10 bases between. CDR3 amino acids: CASSLLGLTTDTQYF. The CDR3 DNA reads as TGTGCCAGCAGTTTATTGGGCTTAACCACAGATACGCAGTATTTT.

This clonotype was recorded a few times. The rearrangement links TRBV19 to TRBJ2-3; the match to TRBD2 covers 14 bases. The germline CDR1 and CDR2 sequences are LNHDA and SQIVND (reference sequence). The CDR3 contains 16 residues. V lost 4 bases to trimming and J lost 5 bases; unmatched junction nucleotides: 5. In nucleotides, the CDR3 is TGTGCCAGTAGTACGGGGACTAGCGGGAGACGAGATACGCAGTATTTT. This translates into CASSTGTSGRRDTQYF.

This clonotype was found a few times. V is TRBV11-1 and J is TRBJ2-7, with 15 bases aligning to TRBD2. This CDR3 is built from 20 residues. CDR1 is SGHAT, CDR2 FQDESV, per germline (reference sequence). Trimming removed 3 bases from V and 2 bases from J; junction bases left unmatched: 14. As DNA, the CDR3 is TGTGCCAGCAGCTTTCCAGAAACAGGGACTAGCGGGAGGAACACCTACGAGCAGTACTTC. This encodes CASSFPETGTSGRNTYEQYF.

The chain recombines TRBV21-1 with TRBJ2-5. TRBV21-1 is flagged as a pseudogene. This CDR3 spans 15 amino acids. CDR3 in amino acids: CASSRSSSYQETQHF. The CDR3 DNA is TGTGCCAGCAGCAGGTCGTCTTCGTACCAAGAGACCCAGCACTTC.

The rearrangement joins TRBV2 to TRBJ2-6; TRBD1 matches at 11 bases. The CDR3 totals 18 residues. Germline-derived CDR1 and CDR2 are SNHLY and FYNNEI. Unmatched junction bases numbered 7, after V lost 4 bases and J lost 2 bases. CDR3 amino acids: CASSVRGTGGPGANVLTF. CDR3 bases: TGTGCCAGCAGTGTTCGGGGGACAGGGGGGCCTGGGGCCAACGTCCTGACTTTC.

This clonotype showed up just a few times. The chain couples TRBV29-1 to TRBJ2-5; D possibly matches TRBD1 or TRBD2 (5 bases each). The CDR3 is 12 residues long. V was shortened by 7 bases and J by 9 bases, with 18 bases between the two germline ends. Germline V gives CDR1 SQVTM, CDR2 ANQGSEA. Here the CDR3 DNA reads TGCAGCGCCCGGGACCGTCTCACGTCCCAGTACTTC. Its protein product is CSARDRLTSQYF.

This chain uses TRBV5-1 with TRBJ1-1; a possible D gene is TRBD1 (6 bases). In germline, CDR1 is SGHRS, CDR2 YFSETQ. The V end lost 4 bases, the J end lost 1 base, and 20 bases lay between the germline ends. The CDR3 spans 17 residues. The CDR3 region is CASSRPGTNRKNTEAFF. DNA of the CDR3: TGCGCCAGCAGCCGCCCCGGGACAAACCGAAAGAACACTGAAGCTTTCTTT.

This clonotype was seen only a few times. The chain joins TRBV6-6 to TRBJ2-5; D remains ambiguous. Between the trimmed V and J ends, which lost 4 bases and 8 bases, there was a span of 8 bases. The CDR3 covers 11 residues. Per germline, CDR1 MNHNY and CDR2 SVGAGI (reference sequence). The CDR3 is CASSSIKTQYF. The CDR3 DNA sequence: TGTGCCAGCAGTTCTATTAAAACCCAGTACTTC.

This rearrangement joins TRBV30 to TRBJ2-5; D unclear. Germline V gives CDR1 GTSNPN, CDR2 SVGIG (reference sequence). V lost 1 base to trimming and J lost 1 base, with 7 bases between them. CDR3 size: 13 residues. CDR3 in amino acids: CAWSDGAQETQYF. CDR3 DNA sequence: TGTGCCTGGAGTGACGGCGCCCAAGAGACCCAGTACTTC.

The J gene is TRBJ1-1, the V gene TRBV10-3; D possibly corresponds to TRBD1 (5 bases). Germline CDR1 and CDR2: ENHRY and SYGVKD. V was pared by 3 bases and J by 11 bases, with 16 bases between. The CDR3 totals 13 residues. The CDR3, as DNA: TGTGCCATCAGTGAAACAGGCGGAAGAAAGGCTTTCTTT. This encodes CAISETGGRKAFF.

Written as DNA, the CDR3 is TGTGCCAGCAGCTACACTAGCGGGGAGCTGTTTTTT. Protein product: CASSYTSGELFF. V is TRBV12-3 or TRBV12-4 and J is TRBJ2-2; D possibly corresponds to TRBD2 (5 bases). Trimming removed 6 bases from V and 7 bases from J, with 9 bases in between. This CDR3 has 12 amino acids.

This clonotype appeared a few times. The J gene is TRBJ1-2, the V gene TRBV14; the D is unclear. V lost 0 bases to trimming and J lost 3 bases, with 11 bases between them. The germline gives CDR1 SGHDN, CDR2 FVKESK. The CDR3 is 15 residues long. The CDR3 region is CASSQDLQRDYGYTF. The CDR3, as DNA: TGTGCCAGCAGCCAAGATTTACAGCGCGACTATGGCTACACCTTC.

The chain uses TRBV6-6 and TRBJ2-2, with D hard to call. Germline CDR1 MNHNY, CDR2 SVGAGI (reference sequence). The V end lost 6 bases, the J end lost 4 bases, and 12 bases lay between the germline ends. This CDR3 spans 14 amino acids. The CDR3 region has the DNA TGTGCCAGCAGGACATTTACGGTCACCGGGGAGCTGTTTTTT. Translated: CASRTFTVTGELFF.

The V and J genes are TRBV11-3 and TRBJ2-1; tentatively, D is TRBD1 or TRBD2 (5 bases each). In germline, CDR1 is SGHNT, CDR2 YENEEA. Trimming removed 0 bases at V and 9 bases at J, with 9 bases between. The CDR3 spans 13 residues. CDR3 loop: CASSLDGGREQFF. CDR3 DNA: TGTGCCAGCAGCTTAGATGGGGGACGTGAGCAGTTCTTC. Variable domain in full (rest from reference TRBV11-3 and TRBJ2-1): EAGVVQSPRYKIIEKKQPVAFWCNPISGHNTLYWYLQNLGQGPELLIRYENEEAVDDSQLPKDRFSAERLKGVDSTLKIQPAELGDSAVYLCASSLDGGREQFFGPGTRLTVL.

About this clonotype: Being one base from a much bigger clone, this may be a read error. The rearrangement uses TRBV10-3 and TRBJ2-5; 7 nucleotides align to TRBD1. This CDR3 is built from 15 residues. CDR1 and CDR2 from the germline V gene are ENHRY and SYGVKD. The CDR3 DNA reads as TGTACCATCAGTGACCCCGGGACAGCCCAAGAGACCCAGTACTTC. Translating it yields CTISDPGTAQETQYF.

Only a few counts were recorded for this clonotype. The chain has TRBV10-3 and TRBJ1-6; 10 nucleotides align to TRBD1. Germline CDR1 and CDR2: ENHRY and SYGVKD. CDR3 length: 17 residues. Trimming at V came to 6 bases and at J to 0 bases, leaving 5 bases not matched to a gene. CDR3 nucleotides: TGTGCCATCAGCGGGGACAGGGGATTCTCCTATAATTCACCCCTCCACTTT. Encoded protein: CAISGDRGFSYNSPLHF.

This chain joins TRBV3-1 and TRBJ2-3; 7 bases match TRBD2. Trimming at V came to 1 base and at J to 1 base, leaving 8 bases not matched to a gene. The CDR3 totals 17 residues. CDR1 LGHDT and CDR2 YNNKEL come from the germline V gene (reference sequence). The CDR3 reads CASSQVFASGRTDTQYF. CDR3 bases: TGTGCCAGCAGCCAAGTTTTCGCTAGCGGACGCACAGATACGCAGTATTTT.

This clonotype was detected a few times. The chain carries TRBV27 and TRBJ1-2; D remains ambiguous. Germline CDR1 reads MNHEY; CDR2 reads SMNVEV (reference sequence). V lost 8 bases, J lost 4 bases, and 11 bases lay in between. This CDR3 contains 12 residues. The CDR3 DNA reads TGTGCCAGCGGCTTGGGTATCTATGGCTACACCTTC. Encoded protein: CASGLGIYGYTF.

CDR3 protein: CASSEGGNTGELFF. CDR3 sequence (DNA): TGTGCCAGCAGTGAGGGGGGTAACACCGGGGAGCTGTTTTTT. This chain joins TRBV2 and TRBJ2-2; possibly TRBD2 for D (6 bases). V was cut by 3 bases and J by 2 bases, with 7 bases left in between. This CDR3 has 14 amino acids. CDR1 and CDR2 from the germline V gene are SNHLY and FYNNEI.

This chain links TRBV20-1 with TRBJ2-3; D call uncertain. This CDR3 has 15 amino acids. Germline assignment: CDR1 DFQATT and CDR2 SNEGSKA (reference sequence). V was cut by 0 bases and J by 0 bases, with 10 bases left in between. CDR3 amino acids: CSARDLGSSTDTQYF. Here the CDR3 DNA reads TGCAGTGCTAGAGATCTGGGTTCTAGCACAGATACGCAGTATTTT.

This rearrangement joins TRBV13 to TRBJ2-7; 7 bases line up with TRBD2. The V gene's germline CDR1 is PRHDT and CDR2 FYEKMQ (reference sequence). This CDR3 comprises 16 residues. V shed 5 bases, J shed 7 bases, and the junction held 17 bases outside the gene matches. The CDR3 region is CASSAAGSGLRREQYF. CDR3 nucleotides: TGTGCCAGCAGCGCCGCGGGTAGCGGGTTGAGGCGGGAGCAGTACTTC.

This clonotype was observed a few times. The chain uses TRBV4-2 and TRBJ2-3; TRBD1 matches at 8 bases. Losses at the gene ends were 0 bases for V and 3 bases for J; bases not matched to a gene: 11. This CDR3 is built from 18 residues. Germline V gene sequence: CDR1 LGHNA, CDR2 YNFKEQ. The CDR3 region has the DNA TGTGCCAGCAGCCAAGATTTGCAGGGGGCGGGTGGTACAGATACGCAGTATTTT. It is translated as CASSQDLQGAGGTDTQYF.

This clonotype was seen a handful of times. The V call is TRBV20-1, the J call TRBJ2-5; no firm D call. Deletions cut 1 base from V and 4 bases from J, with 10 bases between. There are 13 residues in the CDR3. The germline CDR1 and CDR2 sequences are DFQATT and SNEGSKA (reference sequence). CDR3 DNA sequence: TGCAGTGCTAGAGGACCCCAAAGAGAGACCCAGTACTTC. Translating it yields CSARGPQRETQYF.

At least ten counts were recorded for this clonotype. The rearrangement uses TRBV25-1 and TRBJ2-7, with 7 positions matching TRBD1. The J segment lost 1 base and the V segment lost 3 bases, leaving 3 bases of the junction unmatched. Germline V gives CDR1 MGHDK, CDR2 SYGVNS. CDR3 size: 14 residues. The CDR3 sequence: CASSDQGVSYEQYF. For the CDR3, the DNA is TGTGCCAGCAGTGATCAGGGGGTATCCTACGAGCAGTACTTC.

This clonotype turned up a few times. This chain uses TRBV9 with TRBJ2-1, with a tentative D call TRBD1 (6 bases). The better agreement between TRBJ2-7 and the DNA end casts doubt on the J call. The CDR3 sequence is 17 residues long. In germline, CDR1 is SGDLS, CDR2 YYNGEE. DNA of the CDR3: TGTGCCAGCAGCGATTCCGGTCAAGGGACACGGTACAATGAGCAGTACTTC. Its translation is CASSDSGQGTRYNEQYF.

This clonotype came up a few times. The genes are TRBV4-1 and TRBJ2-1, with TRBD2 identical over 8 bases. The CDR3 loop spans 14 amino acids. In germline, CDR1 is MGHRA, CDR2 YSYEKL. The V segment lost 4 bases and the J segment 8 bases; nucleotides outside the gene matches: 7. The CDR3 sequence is CASSPRTSLDEQFF. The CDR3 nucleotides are TGCGCCAGCAGCCCCCGGACTAGCTTGGATGAGCAGTTCTTC.

CDR3 amino acids: CSATGAIEAFF. For the CDR3, the DNA is TGCAGCGCCACCGGGGCGATTGAAGCTTTCTTT. The genes are TRBV29-1 and TRBJ1-1, with D tentatively TRBD1 (5 bases). Trimming shortened V by 7 bases and J by 7 bases, and 13 bases separated the two germline ends. The CDR3 consists of 11 residues. Germline assignment: CDR1 SQVTM and CDR2 ANQGSEA.

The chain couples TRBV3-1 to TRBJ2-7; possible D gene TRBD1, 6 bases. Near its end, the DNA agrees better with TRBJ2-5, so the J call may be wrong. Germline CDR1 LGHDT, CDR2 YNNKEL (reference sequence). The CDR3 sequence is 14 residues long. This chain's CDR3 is CASRLQGLGETQYF. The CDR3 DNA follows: TGTGCCAGCAGACTACAGGGATTGGGGGAGACCCAGTACTTC.

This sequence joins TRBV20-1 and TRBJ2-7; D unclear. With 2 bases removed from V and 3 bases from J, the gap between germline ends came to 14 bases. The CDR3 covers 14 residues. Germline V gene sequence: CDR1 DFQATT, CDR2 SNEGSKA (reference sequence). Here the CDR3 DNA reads TGCAGTGCTAGACCCCAACTTCGGTACTACGAGCAGTACTTC. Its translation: CSARPQLRYYEQYF.